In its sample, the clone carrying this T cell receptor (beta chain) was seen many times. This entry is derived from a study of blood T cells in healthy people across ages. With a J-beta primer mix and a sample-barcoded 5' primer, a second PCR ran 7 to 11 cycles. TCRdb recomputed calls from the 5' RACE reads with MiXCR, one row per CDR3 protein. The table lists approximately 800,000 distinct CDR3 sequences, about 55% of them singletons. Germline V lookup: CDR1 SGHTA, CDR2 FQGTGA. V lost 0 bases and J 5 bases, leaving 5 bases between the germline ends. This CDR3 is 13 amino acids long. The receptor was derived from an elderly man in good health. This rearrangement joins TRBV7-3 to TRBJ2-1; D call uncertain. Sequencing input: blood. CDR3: CASSLTANNEQFF. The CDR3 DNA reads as TGTGCCAGCAGCTTAACCGCTAACAATGAGCAGTTCTTC.